Listed below are T cell receptor beta chains from one sample, sequenced in a study of cytomegalovirus exposure and HLA in healthy donors. Produced via immunoSEQ multiplex PCR; TCRdb's table is partial and in-frame only. This sample carries tens of thousands of clones, approximately 80% of them seen once, and the ten largest clones take nearly 6%. Sequencing was performed on PBMCs. These TCRs come from a male donor in good health and CMV-seronegative. The CDR3 runs from the conserved cysteine through the conserved F or W. A D gene is named only where the DNA matches it firmly. Clone size is given for some rows only: seen once, a few or many times, or a class if the clone is expanded.

V	D	size	J	DNA	CDR3
TRBV6-1	TRBD1	.	TRBJ1-5	TGTGCCACCAACAGGGGGAGAGGCAATCAGCCCCAGCATTTT	CATNRGRGNQPQHF
TRBV30	.	.	TRBJ1-2	TGTGCCTGGAGCTCGGATGGGGGGAACTATGGCTACACCTTC	CAWSSDGGNYGYTF
TRBV6-5	.	few	TRBJ1-6	TGTGCCAGCAGTTACGACAGGAATAATTCACCCCTCCACTTT	CASSYDRNNSPLHF
TRBV6-5	.	.	TRBJ2-7	TGTGCCACGCGGACGGGAACTGGCAGAAGCTACGAGCAGTACTTC	CATRTGTGRSYEQYF
TRBV19	.	.	TRBJ1-2	TGTGCCAGTAGTCCGGGACATAGCTATGGCTACACCTTC	CASSPGHSYGYTF
TRBV9	TRBD1	.	TRBJ1-2	TGTGCCAGCACCCAACAACAGGGGGGTGGCTACACCTTC	CASTQQQGGGYTF
TRBV2	TRBD2	.	TRBJ2-1	TGTGCCAGCAGCAGGTTTCTAGCGGGGGGGGAGCAGTTCTTC	CASSRFLAGGEQFF
TRBV5-1	TRBD1	few	TRBJ2-1	TGCGCCAGCAGCTTGGTCCCCCACGACAATAGGGGGCTAATTAATGAGCAGTTCTTC	CASSLVPHDNRGLINEQFF
TRBV7-8	TRBD1	.	TRBJ1-1	TGTGCCAGCAGCTTAGGGACTGGACAGGGAGCTGAAGCTTTCTTT	CASSLGTGQGAEAFF
TRBV5-6	.	.	TRBJ1-4	TGTGCCAGCAGCTCGGACAGATACTGGGGTAAAGAAAAACTGTTTTTT	CASSSDRYWGKEKLFF
TRBV5-4	.	.	TRBJ1-2	TGTGCCAGCAGCTTAGGTCTTGGGGGGGTTGGCTATGGCTACACCTTC	CASSLGLGGVGYGYTF
TRBV7-2	.	.	TRBJ2-7	TGTGCCAGCAGCACGGACTATACGAGCTCCTACGAGCAGTACTTC	CASSTDYTSSYEQYF
TRBV6-1	.	.	TRBJ1-6	TGTGCCAGCAGTGAGAACCAGCCGGGTCGAGGTAATTCACCCCTCCACTTT	CASSENQPGRGNSPLHF
TRBV5-1	.	.	TRBJ1-3	TGCGCCAGCAGTTCTACAGGGTACTCTGGAAACACCATATATTTT	CASSSTGYSGNTIYF
TRBV29-1	.	few	TRBJ2-7	TGCAGTCTGGGGCTTCCCTCCGGCGAGCAGTACTTC	CSLGLPSGEQYF
TRBV5-4	.	.	TRBJ2-5	TGTGCCAGCAGCTTGCATAGCATGAGGGAGACCCAGTACTTC	CASSLHSMRETQYF
TRBV5-6	.	.	TRBJ1-1	TGTGCCAGCAGCTTGGTGGTGTCGAGCACTGAAGCTTTCTTT	CASSLVVSSTEAFF
TRBV18	.	once	TRBJ1-1	TGTGCCAGCTCACGCTTCGAGGGTGGGGACACTGAAGCTTTCTTT	CASSRFEGGDTEAFF
TRBV11-2	TRBD2	.	TRBJ2-7	TGTGCCAGCAGCTTCGGACTAGAACAATACGAGCAGTACTTC	CASSFGLEQYEQYF
TRBV4-3	.	.	TRBJ1-2	TGCGCCAGCAGCCAAGTCGCCGCAGGGATCTATGGCTACACCTTC	CASSQVAAGIYGYTF
TRBV5-1	.	few	TRBJ2-7	TGCGCCAGCAGCCATGGCGGCTACGAGCAGTACTTC	CASSHGGYEQYF
TRBV27	TRBD1	.	TRBJ1-2	TGTGCCAGCAGTTTGACAGGGGTGGACGGCTACACCTTC	CASSLTGVDGYTF
TRBV7-9	TRBD1	.	TRBJ2-1	TGTGCCAGCAGCGACAGGGGGCTCGCCTACAATGAGCAGTTCTTC	CASSDRGLAYNEQFF
TRBV27	TRBD2	.	TRBJ2-2	TGTGCCAGCAGTCCCTCTAGCGGGGCCCACACCGGGGAGCTGTTTTTT	CASSPSSGAHTGELFF
TRBV5-4	.	.	TRBJ1-2	TGTGCCAGCAGCTTGGACAGCTATGGCTACACCTTC	CASSLDSYGYTF
TRBV5-4	.	.	TRBJ1-1	TGTGCCAGCAGCTCAGGTCAGACTGAAGCTTTCTTT	CASSSGQTEAFF
TRBV6-5	TRBD1	.	TRBJ1-2	TGTGCCAGCAGTTCCCCCCTTGTGGGGACAGGGTATGGCTACACCTTC	CASSSPLVGTGYGYTF
TRBV11-3	.	.	TRBJ2-1	TGTGCCAGCAGCTTATCGGGCTCCTACAATGAGCAGTTCTTC	CASSLSGSYNEQFF
TRBV19	TRBD1	.	TRBJ2-1	TGTGCCAGTAGGTCCGGGACAGGGGGTGGAAGCTACAATGAGCAGTTCTTC	CASRSGTGGGSYNEQFF
TRBV7-3	TRBD2	.	TRBJ2-3	TGTGCCAGCAGTCCTGGACTAGAAACAGATACGCAGTATTTT	CASSPGLETDTQYF
TRBV18	.	.	TRBJ1-1	TGTGCCAGCTCACTTCCCGAGATGAACACTGAAGCTTTCTTT	CASSLPEMNTEAFF
TRBV19	TRBD1	.	TRBJ2-5	TGTGCCAGTAGTACCCCGACCGGGACAGGAGGGGAGACCCAGTACTTC	CASSTPTGTGGETQYF
TRBV10-3	TRBD2	.	TRBJ2-3	TGTGCCATCAACCGAGAGGAGGGCGGGGGGCCGACCACAGATACGCAGTATTTT	CAINREEGGGPTTDTQYF
TRBV9	TRBD1	.	TRBJ2-1	TGTGCCAGCAGCCTCTCAGGGACAGGGGTTAGCGGTGAGCAGTTCTTC	CASSLSGTGVSGEQFF
TRBV28	TRBD2	.	TRBJ2-7	TGTGCCAGCAGACGTACTAGCGGGGGGGCGGAGTACTTC	CASRRTSGGAEYF
TRBV4-2	TRBD2	.	TRBJ2-3	TGTGCCAGCAGCCAAGAGGGTGGCCTAGCGGGGGCCACAGATACGCAGTATTTT	CASSQEGGLAGATDTQYF
TRBV7-2	.	.	TRBJ2-1	TGTGCCAGCAGCCTGACTATTAATGAGCAGTTCTTC	CASSLTINEQFF
TRBV2	TRBD1	once	TRBJ2-7	TGTGCCAGCAGTGCGGACAGGACCTACGAGCAGTACTTC	CASSADRTYEQYF
TRBV6-5	.	.	TRBJ2-3	TGTGCCAGCAGTCAAAACAGGGTCACAGATACGCAGTATTTT	CASSQNRVTDTQYF
TRBV7-2	.	few	TRBJ1-1	TGTGCCAGCAGCTTAGTCCAGGGGTCTGAAGCTTTCTTT	CASSLVQGSEAFF
TRBV7-9	.	.	TRBJ2-5	TGTGCCAGCCGGGGGGCGGAAGAGACCCAGTACTTC	CASRGAEETQYF
TRBV6-8	.	.	TRBJ1-1	TGTGCCAGCAGTTACAAGGGGCTGAAGACTGAAGCTTTCTTT	CASSYKGLKTEAFF
TRBV7-2	.	.	TRBJ1-5	TGTGCCAGCAGCCCTCGCGACAGTTTTTATAGCAATCAGCCCCAGCATTTT	CASSPRDSFYSNQPQHF
TRBV19	.	.	TRBJ1-2	TGTGCCAGTACCCCCGGGGGGGGCGTCGATGGCTACACCTTC	CASTPGGGVDGYTF
TRBV20-1	TRBD2	.	TRBJ2-1	TGCAGCGCCGGGAGGGACAATGAGCAGTTCTTC	CSAGRDNEQFF